These 8 T cell receptor beta chains came from one sample sequenced in a study of T cells in Graves' hyperthyroidism and ophthalmopathy. From RNA transcripts, TCR beta CDR3 regions were amplified. Initially, a first-round RT-PCR of the TCR CDR3 employed the HTBI primer set. TCRdb used MiXCR to reprocess the multiplex PCR reads, holding one entry per CDR3 protein. Of 550,000 to 700,000 distinct CDR3 sequences listed, around 46% are singletons. The sequencing sample was made of peripheral blood or thyroid tissue (not recorded which). These receptor sequences come from an adult woman with Graves' disease, either hyperthyroidism or ophthalmopathy (not recorded which).

The CDR3 here is CASSLRAGLSYEQYF. CDR3 nucleotides: TGTGCCAGCAGTTTAAGGGCAGGGTTGTCCTACGAGCAGTACTTC. This sequence joins TRBV28 and TRBJ2-7; tentative D call: TRBD1 (5 bases). Germline CDR1 reads MDHEN; CDR2 reads SYDVKM. The V and J ends lost 2 bases and 1 base respectively, with 12 bases between them. The CDR3 covers 15 residues.

V is TRBV10-3 and J is TRBJ1-6; D call uncertain. Germline CDR1 ENHRY, CDR2 SYGVKD. Trimming cost V 2 bases and J 14 bases, with 10 bases left between them. The CDR3 has 12 residues. CDR3 in DNA: TGTGCCATCAGTGAGGCACAGTCGGCCCTCCACTTT. Its protein is CAISEAQSALHF.

The V call is TRBV6-1, the J call TRBJ1-5; 8 nucleotides match TRBD1. CDR3 length equals 16 residues. Germline lookup yields CDR1 MNHNS and CDR2 SASEGT. V dropped 6 bases and J dropped 2; count of bases not matched to a gene: 9. The CDR3 DNA reads as TGTGCCAGCAGAGACAGGGGAACGCTTGGCAATCAGCCCCAGCATTTT. Translating it yields CASRDRGTLGNQPQHF.

To note about this clonotype: It is likely a read error, because the conserved phenylalanine at the end of the CDR3 is missing. It is unclear where the CDR3 begins or ends on the DNA, so no DNA is shown, and the CDR3 is as TCRdb lists it. The chain carries TRBV6-6 and TRBJ2-2; TRBD1, the table's D call, was not compared with the DNA. Per the germline V gene, CDR1 is MNHNY and CDR2 is SVGAGI (reference sequence). Inclusive of both ends, the CDR3 amounts to 11 amino acids. CDR3 region: CASQGTLDRAG.

This clonotype was detected many times. This rearrangement joins TRBV10-3 to TRBJ1-1, with D perhaps TRBD1 (5 bases). From germline, CDR1 is ENHRY and CDR2 SYGVKD. This CDR3 is built from 11 residues. V lost 2 bases and J 11 bases, leaving 9 bases between the germline ends. The CDR3 region has the DNA TGTGCCATCAGTGAGGGGGGGGAGGCTTTCTTT. Encoded protein: CAISEGGEAFF.

The chain recombines TRBV10-3 with TRBJ2-5; the D gene could be TRBD1 or TRBD2 (6 bases each). CDR3 length equals 17 residues. In germline, CDR1 is ENHRY, CDR2 SYGVKD. Trimming removed 3 bases from V and 5 bases from J, with 22 bases in between. The CDR3 spells CAISDTGLQGMMETQYF. The CDR3, as DNA: TGTGCCATCAGTGATACGGGACTCCAGGGGATGATGGAGACCCAGTACTTC.

This clonotype was seen repeatedly, ten times or more. The chain links TRBV7-2 to TRBJ1-4; the D gene is possibly TRBD1 (6 bases). The germline gives CDR1 SGHTA, CDR2 FQGNSA. The V gene lost 5 bases and the J gene lost 7 bases, with 14 bases spanning the gap. This CDR3 region has 14 residues. CDR3 in amino acids: CASSPQGRGEKLFF. In DNA form, the CDR3 reads TGTGCCAGCAGCCCACAGGGTAGAGGTGAAAAACTGTTTTTT.

The chain has TRBV7-6 and TRBJ2-5; 7 bases line up with TRBD1. Per germline, CDR1 SGHVS and CDR2 FNYEAQ. The CDR3 spans 14 residues. With 7 bases clipped from V and 2 bases from J, the junction kept 7 bases outside the gene matches. CDR3 nucleotide sequence: TGTGCCAGCAACCTACTCAGGGGGCAAGAGACCCAGTACTTC. Its translation: CASNLLRGQETQYF. Using reference TRBV7-6 and TRBJ2-5 for the parts outside the CDR3, the full variable domain is GAGVSQSPRYKVTKRGQDVALRCDPISGHVSLYWYRQALGQGPEFLTYFNYEAQQDKSGLPNDRFSAERPEGSISTLTIQRTEQRDSAMYRCASNLLRGQETQYFGPGTRLLVL.